This T cell receptor (beta chain) was captured in a study of blood T cell repertoires in COVID-19. About the study: Donors in the United States, Italy and Spain gave samples during acute or convalescent COVID-19. PBMCs, B-cell-depleted T cells, or T cells were the source of the cDNA or gDNA that made up the material.

The V and J ends lost 2 bases and 6 bases respectively, with 16 bases between them. The CDR3 totals 15 residues. CDR1 KGHSH and CDR2 LQKENI come from the germline V gene. This clone was seen a single time. In the original processing: Scientists estimated how many nucleated cells there were by amplifying reference gene primers. The assay was immunoSEQ multiplex PCR, and TCRdb's table has in-frame clones only and misses some. V, J and clone size are taken as reported in that table, and D and trimming were inferred from the DNA itself. The data show some 220,000 clones, with approximately 81% seen just once and 15% to 20% held by the top ten.

This chain connects TRBV18 to TRBJ1-2, with a weak D call TRBD1 (5 bases). The sample consisted of peripheral blood. This sequence was found in a woman aged 80 or over with active or convalescent COVID-19. In DNA, the CDR3 is TGTGCCAGCTCACCAAGTCGACAGACTCGAGATGGCTACACCTTC. This translates into CASSPSRQTRDGYTF.